This T cell receptor beta chain stems from a study of Ad26.COV2.S vaccination and SARS-CoV-2 variants. Findings and limits, study-wide: Vaccinees displayed broader spike-specific TCR repertoires than placebo recipients.

V shed 7 bases and J shed 5 bases, with 9 bases lying between them. Germline loops: CDR1 SNHLY, CDR2 FYNNEI. This CDR3 has 13 residues. Method: immunoSEQ multiplex PCR; TCRdb's copy keeps in-frame clones and lacks some. The sample consists of about 280,000 clones, 80% to 90% of them appearing once. The treatment here: about 20 received Ad26.COV2.S at low or high dose, single or two shots; several received placebo; per-sample allocation not given. Sampling was done on day 63 after the first vaccine or placebo injection. For this clone: The antigen remains undetermined.

The sample consisted of peripheral blood, taken in a trial of Ad26.COV2.S vaccine versus placebo. The receptor was derived from a person between 18 and 65 years old who received the Ad26.COV2.S COVID-19 vaccine or a placebo. V gene TRBV2 combines with J gene TRBJ1-6; no clear D. Here the CDR3 DNA reads TGTGCCAGCACTAGGGAAAATAATTCACCCCTCCACTTT. Its translation: CASTRENNSPLHF.